This is a list of T cell receptor beta chains from one sample in a study of blood T cell repertoires in COVID-19. Assay: immunoSEQ multiplex PCR; the TCRdb copy retains only in-frame clones and omits some. The sample has approximately 270,000 clones, approximately 83% seen once. Sequenced: peripheral blood. These receptors all come from a woman aged 65 to 85 with acute or convalescent COVID-19. CDR3s include the opening cysteine and the closing phenylalanine or tryptophan. The order of the fields is clone size, CDR3 length, V gene, D gene, J gene, CDR3 protein, CDR3 DNA. D genes are given only for firm matches. Clone size, where shown, is once, few, many, or a class for clones that have expanded.

abundance: -; len: 14; v_gene: TRBV5-5; d_gene: TRBD1; j_gene: TRBJ1-2; CDR3aa: CASSFDRGHYGYTF; CDR3nt: TGTGCCAGCAGCTTCGACAGGGGACACTATGGCTACACCTTC
abundance: -; len: 17; v_gene: TRBV11-2; d_gene: -; j_gene: TRBJ2-6; CDR3aa: CASSLDSGFSGANVLTF; CDR3nt: TGTGCCAGCAGCTTAGATTCGGGGTTCTCTGGGGCCAACGTCCTGACTTTC
abundance: -; len: 13; v_gene: TRBV5-1; d_gene: -; j_gene: TRBJ1-1; CDR3aa: CASSSQGTTEAFF; CDR3nt: TGCGCCAGCAGCTCCCAGGGGACCACTGAAGCTTTCTTT
abundance: -; len: 18; v_gene: TRBV7-9; d_gene: -; j_gene: TRBJ1-1; CDR3aa: CASSALGTPRPMNTEAFF; CDR3nt: TGTGCCAGCAGCGCCCTCGGGACACCTCGGCCAATGAACACTGAAGCTTTCTTT
abundance: -; len: 15; v_gene: TRBV4-1; d_gene: TRBD1; j_gene: TRBJ1-2; CDR3aa: CASSPAQGANYGYTF; CDR3nt: TGCGCCAGCAGCCCGGCACAGGGGGCTAACTATGGCTACACCTTC
abundance: -; len: 10; v_gene: TRBV11-2; d_gene: -; j_gene: TRBJ1-1; CDR3aa: CASRGTEAFF; CDR3nt: TGTGCCAGCCGGGGGACTGAAGCTTTCTTT
abundance: -; len: 14; v_gene: TRBV13; d_gene: -; j_gene: TRBJ1-4; CDR3aa: CASSFRDLREKLFF; CDR3nt: TGTGCCAGCAGCTTCCGGGATCTGCGTGAAAAACTGTTTTTT
abundance: -; len: 14; v_gene: TRBV18; d_gene: -; j_gene: TRBJ1-1; CDR3aa: CASSPRSMNTEAFF; CDR3nt: TGTGCCAGCTCACCACGCTCTATGAACACTGAAGCTTTCTTT
abundance: once; len: 18; v_gene: TRBV9; d_gene: TRBD1; j_gene: TRBJ2-6; CDR3aa: CASSVVDRGRSGANVLTF; CDR3nt: TGTGCCAGCAGCGTAGTAGACAGGGGGAGGTCTGGGGCCAACGTCCTGACTTTC
abundance: -; len: 14; v_gene: TRBV29-1; d_gene: -; j_gene: TRBJ2-3; CDR3aa: CSVVEFTSTDTQYF; CDR3nt: TGCAGCGTTGTTGAGTTTACTAGCACAGATACGCAGTATTTT
abundance: -; len: 14; v_gene: TRBV6-6; d_gene: TRBD1; j_gene: TRBJ2-1; CDR3aa: CASSRQGVVNEQFF; CDR3nt: TGTGCCAGCAGCCGGCAGGGGGTTGTGAATGAGCAGTTCTTC
abundance: once; len: 13; v_gene: TRBV10-3; d_gene: TRBD1; j_gene: TRBJ2-3; CDR3aa: CATRDRATDTQYF; CDR3nt: TGTGCCACCCGGGACAGGGCGACAGATACGCAGTATTTT
abundance: -; len: 18; v_gene: TRBV12-5; d_gene: TRBD2; j_gene: TRBJ2-1; CDR3aa: CASGLVLAGGQVGNEQFF; CDR3nt: TGTGCTAGTGGTTTGGTACTTGCGGGGGGCCAAGTGGGGAATGAGCAGTTCTTC